This T cell receptor beta chain was recovered during a study of Ad26.COV2.S vaccination and SARS-CoV-2 variants. Background on the study: Within the COV1001 Ad26.COV2.S trial arm, the donor was enrolled. Study results and caveats: Higher spike-specific TCR breadth was found in vaccine recipients than in placebo recipients. Non-spike TCR breadth was similar in vaccine and placebo recipients.

There are 15 residues in the CDR3. After removal of 3 bases from V and 8 bases from J, the junction contained 9 bases not matched to a gene. From germline, CDR1 is KGHDR and CDR2 SFDVKD. The treatment denotes: 19 received Ad26.COV2.S at low or high dose, single or two shots; 5 received placebo; per-sample allocation not given. Sampling was done on day 63 after the first vaccine or placebo injection. In Boston, the donor was an adult between 18-55 years of age. This clone has just one count. Its antigen is undetermined. Libraries were prepared by immunoSEQ multiplex PCR; TCRdb keeps only in-frame clonotypes and omits some of them. This table has some 450,000 clones, roughly 87% appearing once.

This specimen consisted of peripheral blood, obtained in a trial of Ad26.COV2.S vaccine versus placebo. This chain uses TRBV24-1 with TRBJ1-5; TRBD1 aligns across 7 bases. This clonotype was obtained from a person between 18 and 60 years old who received the Ad26.COV2.S COVID-19 vaccine or a placebo. CDR3: CATSDRQGGSKPQHF. CDR3 coding DNA: TGTGCCACCAGTGATAGACAGGGAGGAAGCAAGCCCCAGCATTTT.